The T cell receptor (beta chain) described here comes from a study of blood T cells in healthy people across ages. Whole-study findings and limits: When one million T cells were used, diversity estimates were thought to be underestimates.

V lost 4 bases to trimming and J lost 0 bases, with 13 bases between them. From germline, CDR1 is SGHRS and CDR2 YFSETQ. The CDR3 has 15 residues. On this clonotype itself: What it binds is not known.

Every participating donor contributed roughly 10 milliliters of peripheral blood through a draw. With each sample, at least 6 micrograms of total RNA were extracted. Primed by a sample-barcoded 5' primer and a J-beta primer mix, a second PCR proceeded for about 6 to 11 cycles. TCRdb ran MiXCR on the 5' RACE reads and lists one entry per CDR3 protein. Of approximately 800,000 distinct CDR3 sequences in the sample, 56% are singletons; the top ten hold roughly 25%. Material: blood. The sequence derives from a man in his forties in good health. This chain joins TRBV5-1 and TRBJ2-5, with D uncertain. In DNA, the CDR3 is TGCGCCAGCAGCCCCGCCGGAGATTACCAAGAGACCCAGTACTTC. This translates into CASSPAGDYQETQYF. The variable domain in full, completed from reference TRBV5-1 and TRBJ2-5, reads KAGVTQTPRYLIKTRGQQVTLSCSPISGHRSVSWYQQTPGQGLQFLFEYFSETQRNKGNFPGRFSGRQFSNSRSEMNVSTLELGDSALYLCASSPAGDYQETQYFGPGTRLLVL.